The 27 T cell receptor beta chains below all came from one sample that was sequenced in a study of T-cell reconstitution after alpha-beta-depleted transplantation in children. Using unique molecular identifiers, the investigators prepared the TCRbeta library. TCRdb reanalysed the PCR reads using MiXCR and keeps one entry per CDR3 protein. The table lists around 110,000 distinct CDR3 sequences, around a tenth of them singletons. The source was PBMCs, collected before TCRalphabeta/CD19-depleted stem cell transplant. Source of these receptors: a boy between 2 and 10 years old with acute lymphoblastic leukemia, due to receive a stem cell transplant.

DNA of the CDR3: TGCGCCAGCAGCTTGGCCGGACAGGTCGTGGAGACCCAGTACTTC. Translating it yields CASSLAGQVVETQYF. The chain recombines TRBV5-1 with TRBJ2-5, with TRBD1 identical over 7 bases. The CDR3 contains 15 residues. From germline, CDR1 is SGHRS and CDR2 YFSETQ. V shed 0 bases and J 5 bases; nucleotides not matched to a gene: 7.

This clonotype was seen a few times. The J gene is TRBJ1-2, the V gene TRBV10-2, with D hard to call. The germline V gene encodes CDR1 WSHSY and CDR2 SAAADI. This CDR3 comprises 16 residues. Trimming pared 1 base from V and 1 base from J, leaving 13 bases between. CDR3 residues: CASSEWAGENNYGYTF. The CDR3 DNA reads TGCGCCAGCAGTGAGTGGGCCGGGGAAAATAACTATGGCTACACCTTC.

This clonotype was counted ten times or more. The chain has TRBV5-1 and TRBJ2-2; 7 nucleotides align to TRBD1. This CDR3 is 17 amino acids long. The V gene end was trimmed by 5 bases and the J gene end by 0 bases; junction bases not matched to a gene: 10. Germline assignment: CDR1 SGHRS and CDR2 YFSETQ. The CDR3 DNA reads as TGCGCCAGCAGACATGCTACGACAGGGACGAACACCGGGGAGCTGTTTTTT. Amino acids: CASRHATTGTNTGELFF.

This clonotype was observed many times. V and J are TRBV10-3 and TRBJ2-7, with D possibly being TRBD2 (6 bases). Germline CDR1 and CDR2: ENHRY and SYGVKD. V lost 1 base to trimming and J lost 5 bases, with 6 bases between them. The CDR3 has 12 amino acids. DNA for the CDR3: TGTGCCATCAGTGAGTGGGGGGACGAGCAGTACTTC. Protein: CAISEWGDEQYF.

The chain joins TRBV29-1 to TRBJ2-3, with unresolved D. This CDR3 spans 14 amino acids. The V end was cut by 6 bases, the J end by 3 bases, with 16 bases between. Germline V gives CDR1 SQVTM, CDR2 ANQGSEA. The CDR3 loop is CSVSQGSETDTQYF. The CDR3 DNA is TGCAGCGTCTCACAAGGGTCGGAGACAGATACGCAGTATTTT.

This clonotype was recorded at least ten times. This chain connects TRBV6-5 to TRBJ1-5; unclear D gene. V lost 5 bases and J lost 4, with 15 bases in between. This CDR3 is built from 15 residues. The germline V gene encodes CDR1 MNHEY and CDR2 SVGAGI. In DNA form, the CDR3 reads TGTGCCAGCAGTCCTCTGGTCCGGGGTAATCAGCCCCAGCATTTT. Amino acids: CASSPLVRGNQPQHF.

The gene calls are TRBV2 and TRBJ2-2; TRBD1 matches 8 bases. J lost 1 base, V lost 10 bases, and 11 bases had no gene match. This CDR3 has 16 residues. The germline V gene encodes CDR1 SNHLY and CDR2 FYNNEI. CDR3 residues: CANREGTGRNTGELFF. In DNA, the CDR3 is TGTGCCAACCGCGAAGGGACAGGCCGGAACACCGGGGAGCTGTTTTTT.

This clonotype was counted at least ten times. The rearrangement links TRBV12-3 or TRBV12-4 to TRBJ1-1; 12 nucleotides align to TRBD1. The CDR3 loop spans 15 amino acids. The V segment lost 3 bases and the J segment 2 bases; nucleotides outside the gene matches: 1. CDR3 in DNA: TGTGCCAGCAGTTTGGGACAGGGGGCCAACACTGAAGCTTTCTTT. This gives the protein CASSLGQGANTEAFF.

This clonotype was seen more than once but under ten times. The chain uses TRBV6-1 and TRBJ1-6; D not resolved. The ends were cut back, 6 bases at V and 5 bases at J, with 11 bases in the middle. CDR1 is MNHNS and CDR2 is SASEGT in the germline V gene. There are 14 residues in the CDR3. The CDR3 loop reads CASSDRTDNSPLHF. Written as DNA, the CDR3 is TGTGCCAGCAGCGATCGGACCGATAATTCACCCCTCCACTTT.

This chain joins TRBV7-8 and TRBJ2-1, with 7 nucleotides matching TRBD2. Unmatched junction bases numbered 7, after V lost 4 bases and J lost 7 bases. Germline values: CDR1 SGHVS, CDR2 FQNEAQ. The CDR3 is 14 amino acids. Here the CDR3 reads CASSWTSYRNEQFF. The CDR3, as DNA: TGTGCCAGCAGCTGGACTAGTTATAGGAATGAGCAGTTCTTC. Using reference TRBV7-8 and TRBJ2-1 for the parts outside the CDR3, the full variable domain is GAGVSQSPRYKVAKRGQDVALRCDPISGHVSLFWYQQALGQGPEFLTYFQNEAQLDKSGLPSDRFFAERPEGSVSTLKIQRTQQEDSAVYLCASSWTSYRNEQFFGPGTRLTVL.

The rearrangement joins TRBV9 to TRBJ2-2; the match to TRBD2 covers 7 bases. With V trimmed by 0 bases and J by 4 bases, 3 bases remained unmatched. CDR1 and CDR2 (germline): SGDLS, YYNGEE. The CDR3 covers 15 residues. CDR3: CASSVGGGPTGELFF. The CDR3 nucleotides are TGTGCCAGCAGCGTAGGGGGAGGGCCCACCGGGGAGCTGTTTTTT.

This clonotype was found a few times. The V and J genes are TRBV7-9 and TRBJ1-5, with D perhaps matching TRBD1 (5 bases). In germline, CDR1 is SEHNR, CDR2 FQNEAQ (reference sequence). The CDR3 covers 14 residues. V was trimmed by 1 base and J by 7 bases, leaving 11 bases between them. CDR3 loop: CASSLGAGGQPQHF. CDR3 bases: TGTGCCAGCAGCTTAGGTGCGGGGGGGCAGCCCCAGCATTTT. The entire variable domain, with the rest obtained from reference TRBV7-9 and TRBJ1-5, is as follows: DTGVSQNPRHKITKRGQNVTFRCDPISEHNRLYWYRQTLGQGPEFLTYFQNEAQLEKSRLLSDRFSAERPKGSFSTLEIQRTEQGDSAMYLCASSLGAGGQPQHFGDGTRLSIL.

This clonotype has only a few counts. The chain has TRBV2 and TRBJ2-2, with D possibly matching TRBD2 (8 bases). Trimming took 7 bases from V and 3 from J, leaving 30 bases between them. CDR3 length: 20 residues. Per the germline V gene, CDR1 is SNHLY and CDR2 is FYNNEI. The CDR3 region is CASKARTSRGGLQDTGELFF. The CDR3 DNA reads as TGTGCCAGCAAAGCGCGGACTAGCAGGGGGGGCCTTCAAGACACCGGGGAGCTGTTTTTT.

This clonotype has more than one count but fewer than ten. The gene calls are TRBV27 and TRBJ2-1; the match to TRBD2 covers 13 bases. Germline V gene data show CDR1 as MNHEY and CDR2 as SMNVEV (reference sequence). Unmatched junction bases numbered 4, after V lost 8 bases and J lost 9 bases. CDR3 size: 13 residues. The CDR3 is CASRGLAGLEQFF. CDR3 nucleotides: TGTGCCAGCCGGGGACTAGCGGGACTTGAGCAGTTCTTC.

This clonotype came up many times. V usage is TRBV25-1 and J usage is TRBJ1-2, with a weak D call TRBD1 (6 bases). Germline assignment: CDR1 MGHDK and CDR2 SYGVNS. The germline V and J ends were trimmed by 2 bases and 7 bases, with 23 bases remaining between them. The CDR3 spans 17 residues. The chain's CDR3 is CASSEIGGGQGQGGYTF. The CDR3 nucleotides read TGTGCCAGCAGTGAAATTGGTGGTGGCCAGGGGCAGGGTGGCTACACCTTC.

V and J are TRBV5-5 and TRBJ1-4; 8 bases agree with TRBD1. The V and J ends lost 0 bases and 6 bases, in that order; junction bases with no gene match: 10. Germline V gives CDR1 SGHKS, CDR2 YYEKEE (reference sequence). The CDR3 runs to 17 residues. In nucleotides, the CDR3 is TGTGCCAGCAGCTTGGGACAGGGGAGCGGCTGGGATGAAAAACTGTTTTTT. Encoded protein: CASSLGQGSGWDEKLFF.

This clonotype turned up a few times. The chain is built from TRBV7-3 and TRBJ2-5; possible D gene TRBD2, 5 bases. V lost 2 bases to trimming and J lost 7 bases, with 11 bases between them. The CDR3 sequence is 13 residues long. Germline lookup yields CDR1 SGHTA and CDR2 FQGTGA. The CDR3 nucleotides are TGTGCCAGCAGCTTAGACCGGGAAGGGACCCAGTACTTC. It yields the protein CASSLDREGTQYF.

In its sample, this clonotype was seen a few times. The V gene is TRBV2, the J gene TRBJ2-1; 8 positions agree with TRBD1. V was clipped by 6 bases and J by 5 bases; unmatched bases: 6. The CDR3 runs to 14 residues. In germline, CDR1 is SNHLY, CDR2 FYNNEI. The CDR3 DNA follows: TGTGCCAGCAGCGCAGGGGGCGGACACAATGAGCAGTTCTTC. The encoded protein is CASSAGGGHNEQFF.

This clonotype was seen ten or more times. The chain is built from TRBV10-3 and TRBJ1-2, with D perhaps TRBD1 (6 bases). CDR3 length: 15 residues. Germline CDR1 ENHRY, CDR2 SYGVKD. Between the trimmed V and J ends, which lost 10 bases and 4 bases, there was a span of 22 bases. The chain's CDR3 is CASRGSGGGGYGYTF. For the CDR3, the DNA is TGTGCCAGCCGGGGGAGCGGGGGCGGCGGCTATGGCTACACCTTC.

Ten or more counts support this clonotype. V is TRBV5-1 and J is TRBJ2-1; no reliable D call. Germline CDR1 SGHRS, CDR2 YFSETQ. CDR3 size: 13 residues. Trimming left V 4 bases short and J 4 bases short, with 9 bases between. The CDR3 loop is CASSHGRYNEQFF. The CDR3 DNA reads TGCGCCAGCAGCCATGGACGGTACAATGAGCAGTTCTTC.

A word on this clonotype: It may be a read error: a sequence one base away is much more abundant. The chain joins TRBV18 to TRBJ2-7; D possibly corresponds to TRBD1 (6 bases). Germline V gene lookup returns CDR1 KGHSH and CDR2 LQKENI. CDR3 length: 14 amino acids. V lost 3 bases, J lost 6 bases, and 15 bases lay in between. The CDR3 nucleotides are TGTGCCAGCTCACCGGTGCAGGGGAATAGCGAGCAGTACTTC. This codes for CASSPVQGNSEQYF.

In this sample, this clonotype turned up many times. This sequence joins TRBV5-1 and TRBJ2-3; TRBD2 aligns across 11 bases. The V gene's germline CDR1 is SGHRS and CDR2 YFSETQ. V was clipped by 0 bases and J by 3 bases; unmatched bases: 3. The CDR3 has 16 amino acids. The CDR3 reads CASSLDLAGGTDTQYF. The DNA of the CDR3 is TGCGCCAGCAGCTTGGATCTAGCGGGAGGTACAGATACGCAGTATTTT.

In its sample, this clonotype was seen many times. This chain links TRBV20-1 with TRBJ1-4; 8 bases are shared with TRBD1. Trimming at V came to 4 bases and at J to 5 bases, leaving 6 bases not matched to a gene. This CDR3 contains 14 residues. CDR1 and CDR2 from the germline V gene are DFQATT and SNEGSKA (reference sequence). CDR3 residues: CSANRGDANEKLFF. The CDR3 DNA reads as TGCAGTGCTAACAGGGGGGATGCGAATGAAAAACTGTTTTTT.

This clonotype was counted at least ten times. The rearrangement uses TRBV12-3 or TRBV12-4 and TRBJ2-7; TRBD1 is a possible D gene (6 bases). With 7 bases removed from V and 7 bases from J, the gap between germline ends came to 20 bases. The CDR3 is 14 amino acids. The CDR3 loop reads CASIKHGQPSEQYF. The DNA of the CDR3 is TGTGCCAGCATCAAACACGGACAGCCTTCTGAGCAGTACTTC.

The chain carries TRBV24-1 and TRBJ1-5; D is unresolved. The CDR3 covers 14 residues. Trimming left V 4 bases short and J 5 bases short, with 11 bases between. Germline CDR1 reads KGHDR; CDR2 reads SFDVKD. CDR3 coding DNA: TGTGCCACCAGTGAAGGTGAGGAGGATCAGCCCCAGCATTTT. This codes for CATSEGEEDQPQHF.

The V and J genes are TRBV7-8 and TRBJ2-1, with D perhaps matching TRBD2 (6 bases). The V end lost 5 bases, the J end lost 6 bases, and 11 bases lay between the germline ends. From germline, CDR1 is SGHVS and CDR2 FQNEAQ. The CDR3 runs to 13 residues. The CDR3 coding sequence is TGTGCCAGCAGCGCCGGGACTTTCAATGAGCAGTTCTTC. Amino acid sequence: CASSAGTFNEQFF.

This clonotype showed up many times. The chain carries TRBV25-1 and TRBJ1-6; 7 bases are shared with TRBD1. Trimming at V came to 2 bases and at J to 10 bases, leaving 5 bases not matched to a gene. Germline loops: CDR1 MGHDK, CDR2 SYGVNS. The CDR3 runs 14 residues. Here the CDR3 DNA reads TGTGCCAGCAGTGAACAACAGGGGAACTCACCCCTCCACTTT. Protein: CASSEQQGNSPLHF.